This TCR beta chain was captured by sequencing in a study of blood T cell repertoires in COVID-19. Profiled with immunoSEQ multiplex PCR; TCRdb holds only in-frame clones, not every one. The sample lists roughly 18,000 clones, 82% occurring once. In germline, CDR1 is SGHTA, CDR2 FQGNSA. This CDR3 has 16 residues. The V and J ends lost 3 bases and 4 bases, in that order; junction bases with no gene match: 11. The origin of this receptor is a human donor in a cohort sampled during active COVID-19. The V gene is TRBV7-2, the J gene TRBJ2-7; 8 bases are a match to TRBD2. Sample: peripheral blood. The CDR3 nucleotides are TGTGCCAGCAGCTTTAGCGGGAACTCGCTGCCGTACGAGCAGTACTTC. It codes for CASSFSGNSLPYEQYF.